The present TCR beta chain was sequenced within a study of cytomegalovirus exposure and HLA in healthy donors. On the study more broadly: Early released data had tens of millions of unique TCRs, all coming from HLA-typed donors.

Comment on this clone: Its antigen is not identified.

Although they were nominally healthy when sampled, donors likely had unrecorded immune exposures. The study's findings and limits: CMV serostatus was the sole immune exposure information available.

PCR primers comprised 60 Vbeta and 13 Jbeta primers. TCRdb's copy holds only in-frame clones and misses some; the assay was immunoSEQ multiplex PCR. This repertoire includes fewer than 150,000 clones. Germline V gene lookup returns CDR1 LNHDA and CDR2 SQIVND (reference sequence). The junction had 4 bases not matched to a gene; V was cut back by 5 bases and J by 7 bases. The CDR3 is 12 amino acids. The sequencing sample was made of PBMCs. The chain uses TRBV19 and TRBJ1-2; TRBD1 agrees at 7 bases. The receptor's source is a woman aged 60-75 years in good health and CMV-seronegative. CDR3 in amino acids: CASSLGTVGYTF. Here the CDR3 DNA reads TGTGCCAGTAGTCTCGGGACAGTTGGCTACACCTTC.